This T cell receptor beta chain comes out of a study of cytomegalovirus exposure and HLA in healthy donors. About the study: Early released data comprised about 84 million unique TCRs from HLA-typed donors.

This clone was counted only a few times. Its specificity is unknown. Broader study findings: Researchers counted some 150 TCR beta chains as cytomegalovirus-associated. Some segments of the V type, notably TRBV6-2 and TRBV6-3, were excluded as indistinguishable.

The CDR3 has 15 amino acids. Trimming left V 7 bases short and J 7 bases short, with 22 bases between. CDR1 is SEHNR and CDR2 is FQNEAQ in the germline V gene (reference sequence). A multiplex PCR was run with 60 Vbeta primers and 13 Jbeta primers. Measured with immunoSEQ multiplex PCR; TCRdb has only the in-frame clones, and not every one. The profile shows tens of thousands of clones, 75% to 80% of them singletons. The clonotype comes from a female donor in good health and CMV-seronegative. The sequencing input was PBMCs. The chain employs TRBV7-9 and TRBJ1-2; D is perhaps TRBD1 (6 bases). CDR3 protein: CASTRMGGRHGGYTF. CDR3 nucleotide sequence: TGTGCCAGCACTCGAATGGGGGGGCGTCACGGTGGCTACACCTTC.